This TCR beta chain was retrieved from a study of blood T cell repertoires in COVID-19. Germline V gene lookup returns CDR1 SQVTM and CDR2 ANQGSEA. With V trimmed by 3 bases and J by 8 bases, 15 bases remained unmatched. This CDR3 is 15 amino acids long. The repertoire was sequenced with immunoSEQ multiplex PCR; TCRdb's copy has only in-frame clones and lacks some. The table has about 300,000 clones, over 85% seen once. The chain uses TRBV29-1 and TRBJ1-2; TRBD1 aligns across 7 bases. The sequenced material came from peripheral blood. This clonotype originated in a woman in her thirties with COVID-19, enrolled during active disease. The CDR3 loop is CSVDQSKGTAEGYTF. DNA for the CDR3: TGCAGCGTTGACCAGAGTAAGGGGACAGCTGAGGGCTACACCTTC.